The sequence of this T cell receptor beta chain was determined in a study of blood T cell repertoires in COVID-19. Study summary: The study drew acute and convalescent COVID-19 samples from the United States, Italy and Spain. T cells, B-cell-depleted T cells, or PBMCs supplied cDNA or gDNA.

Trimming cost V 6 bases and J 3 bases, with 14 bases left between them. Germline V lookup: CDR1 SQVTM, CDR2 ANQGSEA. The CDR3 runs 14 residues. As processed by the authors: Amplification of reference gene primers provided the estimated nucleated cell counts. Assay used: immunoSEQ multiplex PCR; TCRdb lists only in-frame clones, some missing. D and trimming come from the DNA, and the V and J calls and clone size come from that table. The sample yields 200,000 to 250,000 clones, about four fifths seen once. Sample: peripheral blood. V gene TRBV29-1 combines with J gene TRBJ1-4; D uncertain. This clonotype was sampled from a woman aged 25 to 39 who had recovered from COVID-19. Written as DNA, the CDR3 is TGCAGCGTGGGTGGACTGTCCTCTAATGAAAAACTGTTTTTT. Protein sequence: CSVGGLSSNEKLFF.